What follows describes a single T cell receptor (beta chain). No antigen is known for it. Approximately 10^5 TCR templates were assayed per sample. Data came from immunoSEQ multiplex PCR; TCRdb stores just in-frame clones and leaves some out. The table has 99,000 or so clones, roughly 92% seen once; the top ten hold 0.62%. The CDR3 covers 16 residues. The V and J ends lost 4 bases and 2 bases, in that order; junction bases with no gene match: 8. Germline assignment: CDR1 KGHSH and CDR2 LQKENI. The entry originates in a study of siplizumab effects on memory and regulatory T cells. Study-wide findings and caveats: Tracing alloreactive clones into unstimulated subsets worked for only a minor fraction of them.

Material for sequencing was Tregs sorted from blood. This chain links TRBV18 with TRBJ2-5, with 9 positions matching TRBD1. The TCR comes from a human donor in good health. The CDR3 nucleotides read TGTGCCAGCTCACGCGGACAGGGGATTAATCAAGAGACCCAGTACTTC. Translation: CASSRGQGINQETQYF.